This T cell receptor (beta chain) was sequenced in a study of monozygotic twins with inflammatory bowel disease. Whole-study results and caveats: Clonotypes shared with others were fewer in IBD patients than in healthy twins, especially with disease activity. Patient repertoires may have gained variability from differing immunosuppressive treatments.

TCRdb reanalyzed the 5' RACE reads and collapses them to one entry per CDR3 protein, without DNA. The sample table sets out over 130,000 distinct CDR3 sequences. Turning to this clonotype: Its antigen remains unidentified.

The sample was blood. The TCR sequence derives from a human donor with ulcerative colitis or Crohn's disease, or a healthy co-twin of an affected twin (not recorded which).

The CDR3 loop is CASSLGSGSMQGYTF. The chain is built from TRBV7-9 and TRBJ1-2. Germline V gene data show CDR1 as SEHNR and CDR2 as FQNEAQ (reference sequence). This CDR3 region has 15 residues.